Listed below are T cell receptor beta chains from one sample, sequenced in a study of T cell repertoires in MIS-A myocarditis. Profiled with immunoSEQ multiplex PCR; TCRdb holds only in-frame clones, not every one. Among 14,000 to 15,000 clones listed, 70% to 85% were seen once. The specimen sequenced was left ventricle heart tissue obtained at autopsy. The origin of the receptors is a man aged 18 to 30 with fulminant myocarditis from multisystem inflammatory syndrome in adults (MIS-A) after COVID-19. CDR3s include the opening cysteine and the closing phenylalanine or tryptophan. A D gene is named only where the DNA matches it firmly. Only some rows state a clone size, as once, few, many or a class for expanded clones.

cdr3_aa: CASSLGRQGWSNSPLHF; cdr3_nt: TGTGCCAGCAGCTTAGGTCGACAGGGTTGGAGTAATTCACCCCTCCACTTT; j_call: TRBJ1-6; d_call: TRBD1; clone_size: NA; v_call: TRBV7-8
cdr3_aa: CSASGGIHEQYF; cdr3_nt: TGCAGTGCTAGTGGGGGCATCCACGAGCAGTACTTC; j_call: TRBJ2-7; d_call: NA; clone_size: NA; v_call: TRBV20-1
cdr3_aa: CASSQGQGAGGYTF; cdr3_nt: TGTGCCAGCAGCCAAGGACAGGGGGCGGGAGGCTACACCTTC; j_call: TRBJ1-2; d_call: TRBD1; clone_size: NA; v_call: TRBV5-5
cdr3_aa: CASSSWPRGGTEAFF; cdr3_nt: TGTGCCAGCAGCTCGTGGCCCCGGGGAGGGACTGAAGCTTTCTTT; j_call: TRBJ1-1; d_call: NA; clone_size: NA; v_call: TRBV6-5
cdr3_aa: CASSRRREPEAFF; cdr3_nt: TGTGCCAGTAGCCGTAGAAGAGAACCTGAAGCTTTCTTT; j_call: TRBJ1-1; d_call: NA; clone_size: once; v_call: TRBV2
cdr3_aa: CASSFRTGTNSPLHF; cdr3_nt: TGTGCCAGCAGCTTCCGGACAGGGACTAATTCACCCCTCCACTTT; j_call: TRBJ1-6; d_call: TRBD1; clone_size: NA; v_call: TRBV11-2
cdr3_aa: CASSLWGGQETQYF; cdr3_nt: TGTGCCAGCAGCTTGTGGGGGGGACAAGAGACCCAGTACTTC; j_call: TRBJ2-5; d_call: TRBD2; clone_size: NA; v_call: TRBV5-6
cdr3_aa: CASSYYGTANYGYTF; cdr3_nt: TGTGCCAGCAGTTACTACGGGACGGCTAACTATGGCTACACCTTC; j_call: TRBJ1-2; d_call: NA; clone_size: NA; v_call: TRBV6-2/TRBV6-3
cdr3_aa: CASRRTGGSYNSPLHF; cdr3_nt: TGTGCCAGTAGAAGAACAGGGGGCTCCTATAATTCACCCCTCCACTTT; j_call: TRBJ1-6; d_call: TRBD1; clone_size: once; v_call: TRBV19
cdr3_aa: CAWSRQTNGYTF; cdr3_nt: TGTGCCTGGAGTAGGCAAACTAATGGCTACACCTTC; j_call: TRBJ1-2; d_call: NA; clone_size: NA; v_call: TRBV30
cdr3_aa: CASNRELNTEAFF; cdr3_nt: TGTGCCAGTAACAGGGAATTGAACACTGAAGCTTTCTTT; j_call: TRBJ1-1; d_call: NA; clone_size: few; v_call: TRBV19
cdr3_aa: CASREGGQHEKLFF; cdr3_nt: TGTGCCAGCAGGGAGGGGGGGCAGCATGAAAAACTGTTTTTT; j_call: TRBJ1-4; d_call: NA; clone_size: once; v_call: TRBV28
cdr3_aa: CASSLALAGGMDTQYF; cdr3_nt: TGCGCCAGCAGCTTGGCCTTAGCGGGAGGGATGGATACGCAGTATTTT; j_call: TRBJ2-3; d_call: TRBD2; clone_size: NA; v_call: TRBV5-1
cdr3_aa: CSVEGNYGYTF; cdr3_nt: TGCAGCGTGGAGGGTAACTATGGCTACACCTTC; j_call: TRBJ1-2; d_call: NA; clone_size: NA; v_call: TRBV29-1
cdr3_aa: CAWNEVSTEAFF; cdr3_nt: TGTGCCTGGAATGAGGTGTCCACTGAAGCTTTCTTT; j_call: TRBJ1-1; d_call: NA; clone_size: NA; v_call: TRBV30
cdr3_aa: CASRDRGTEAFF; cdr3_nt: TGTGCCAGCCGGGACAGGGGCACTGAAGCTTTCTTT; j_call: TRBJ1-1; d_call: TRBD1; clone_size: few; v_call: TRBV19
cdr3_aa: CASSFGTGHYEQYF; cdr3_nt: TGTGCCAGCAGCTTCGGGACAGGGCACTACGAGCAGTACTTC; j_call: TRBJ2-7; d_call: TRBD1; clone_size: once; v_call: TRBV11-2
cdr3_aa: CASSPTSGTGQETQYF; cdr3_nt: TGCGCCAGCAGCCCAACGTCGGGGACAGGCCAAGAGACCCAGTACTTC; j_call: TRBJ2-5; d_call: TRBD1; clone_size: few; v_call: TRBV5-1
cdr3_aa: CAWRGGGEAFF; cdr3_nt: TGTGCCTGGAGGGGGGGTGGAGAAGCTTTCTTT; j_call: TRBJ1-1; d_call: NA; clone_size: NA; v_call: TRBV30
cdr3_aa: CASSRRSWGYGYTF; cdr3_nt: TGTGCCAGCAGCAGGAGAAGCTGGGGATATGGCTACACCTTC; j_call: TRBJ1-2; d_call: NA; clone_size: NA; v_call: TRBV27
cdr3_aa: CASSLGVAYEQYF; cdr3_nt: TGTGCCAGCAGCTTAGGGGTCGCCTACGAGCAGTACTTC; j_call: TRBJ2-7; d_call: NA; clone_size: few; v_call: TRBV7-9
cdr3_aa: CASTPLGQGSVTDTQYF; cdr3_nt: TGTGCCAGCACCCCCTTGGGGCAGGGGTCAGTCACAGATACGCAGTATTTT; j_call: TRBJ2-3; d_call: NA; clone_size: once; v_call: TRBV7-9
cdr3_aa: CASSPGLGPYEQYF; cdr3_nt: TGTGCCAGCAGTCCCGGACTGGGTCCCTACGAGCAGTACTTC; j_call: TRBJ2-7; d_call: NA; clone_size: NA; v_call: TRBV6-5
cdr3_aa: CASSFGDRETDTQYF; cdr3_nt: TGTGCCAGCAGCTTTGGGGACAGGGAGACAGATACGCAGTATTTT; j_call: TRBJ2-3; d_call: TRBD1; clone_size: once; v_call: TRBV11-2
cdr3_aa: CASSRDKSLEQYF; cdr3_nt: TGTGCCAGCAGCCGGGACAAATCCCTCGAGCAGTACTTC; j_call: TRBJ2-7; d_call: NA; clone_size: once; v_call: TRBV2